This is a list of T cell receptor beta chains from one sample in a study of OX40 agonist ivuxolimab in advanced cancers. This table comes from immunoSEQ multiplex PCR, and its TCRdb copy is limited to in-frame clones, with some not included. This sample yields some 80,000 clones, of which about nine tenths are seen a single time; roughly 0.35% belongs to the top ten. The specimen comprised CD4+ or CD8+ T cells sorted from blood, sampled in a trial of the OX40 agonist ivuxolimab. The receptors stem from an adult with an advanced solid tumor such as melanoma, head and neck, liver or kidney cancer. Both conserved end residues are trimmed from each CDR3. D genes are given only for firm matches. Expanded clones get a size class; other rows say once, few or many, or leave the size out.

size,D,V,J,CDR3
once,TRBD2,TRBV9,TRBJ2-5,ASSGRQLAGIGETQY
.,.,TRBV28,TRBJ1-2,ASSLPGRARVYGYT
.,.,TRBV2,TRBJ2-3,ASSTQNTDTQY
.,TRBD1,TRBV27,TRBJ1-5,ASSSDRASNQPQH
.,TRBD1,TRBV7-9,TRBJ2-5,ASSFAGTGGTQY
.,TRBD2,TRBV7-2,.,ASSLAGGAYEQY
.,.,TRBV10-2,TRBJ1-5,ASSEPFGGNQPQH
few,TRBD1,TRBV2,TRBJ1-4,ASTKGGQGVGEKLF
few,.,TRBV15,TRBJ2-2,ATSREWGTNTGELF
.,.,TRBV7-2,TRBJ1-1,ASSFPRGGMNTEAF
.,TRBD2,TRBV27,TRBJ2-7,ASSTIAGATYEQY
.,.,TRBV28,TRBJ1-2,ASCHSYQGPRQYGYT
.,.,TRBV5-4,TRBJ2-5,ASSLQETQY
.,.,TRBV15,TRBJ2-7,ATSRDRQAGEQY
.,.,TRBV7-9,TRBJ1-3,ASSSDSGNTIY
.,TRBD2,TRBV11-2,TRBJ2-5,ASSASGRDQETQY
.,.,TRBV5-1,TRBJ1-2,ASSPRGDYGYT
.,.,TRBV5-8,TRBJ2-5,ASSFGVQETQY
.,.,TRBV10-2,TRBJ1-1,ASSDTNTEAF
.,.,TRBV28,TRBJ2-1,ASSPLAREQF
.,.,TRBV7-9,TRBJ1-1,ASSLKQNTEAF
once,TRBD2,TRBV6-6,TRBJ2-1,ASSFTSGGVNEQF
.,.,TRBV7-3,TRBJ2-1,ASSLRPAAATTAYNEQF
.,.,TRBV28,TRBJ1-5,ASSFYSGSNQPQH
.,TRBD2,TRBV29-1,TRBJ2-2,SVRLAGRTGELF
.,.,TRBV19,TRBJ1-2,ASDGGPSNYGYT
.,TRBD1,TRBV7-8,TRBJ1-6,ASSSPGTGYSPLH
.,.,TRBV28,TRBJ1-2,ASSSHVLGGYT
.,.,TRBV5-1,TRBJ1-1,ASSRTGGWNTEAF
.,.,TRBV5-8,TRBJ1-4,ASSLLGGATNEKLF
.,TRBD2,TRBV7-8,TRBJ2-1,ASSLGLAGRNEQF
.,TRBD2,TRBV7-9,TRBJ2-5,ASSGGVQETQY
.,.,TRBV10-3,TRBJ1-1,ASRRAEYTEAF
few,.,TRBV11-2,TRBJ1-2,ASSSPRVGGYT
.,.,TRBV6-5,TRBJ1-5,ATQFGGGSNQPQH
few,TRBD1,TRBV2,TRBJ2-6,AGWTGKFSGANVLT
.,.,TRBV21-1,TRBJ1-1,ASRTGRAF
.,.,TRBV11-2,TRBJ1-6,ASSPLGSPLH
.,TRBD1,TRBV30,TRBJ1-2,AWSSYQLGQVYGYT
.,.,TRBV2,TRBJ1-2,ASRQNYGYT
.,.,TRBV7-9,TRBJ2-3,ASSLIGEVESDTQY
.,TRBD1,TRBV7-2,TRBJ1-2,ASSLVGTGVYGYT
once,.,TRBV28,TRBJ2-3,ASSFRQAVIDTQY
.,.,TRBV27,TRBJ2-1,ASLSRPGEVRSSYNEQF
.,TRBD1,TRBV6-5,TRBJ1-2,ASRNGQGNYGYT